The 17 T cell receptor beta chains in this list originate from one sample, sequenced in a study of blood T cells in healthy people across ages. Alongside a J-beta primer mix, a sample-barcoded 5' primer served in a second PCR lasting about 7 to 11 cycles. MiXCR, applied by TCRdb to the 5' RACE reads, yields one record per CDR3 protein. The sample holds nearly 1 million distinct CDR3 sequences, roughly 50% seen once. Sequencing input: blood. The receptors were gathered from a woman aged 60-75 years in good health.

V is TRBV11-2 and J is TRBJ2-3, with 7 bases matching TRBD1. J was trimmed by 6 bases and V by 5 bases; bases with no gene match: 5. Germline-derived CDR1 and CDR2 are SGHAT and FQNNGV. The CDR3 covers 13 residues. CDR3 residues: CASSRGLLDTQYF. CDR3 DNA sequence: TGTGCCAGCAGCAGGGGGCTTCTTGATACGCAGTATTTT.

The chain combines TRBV20-1 with TRBJ1-1; D not certain. This CDR3 region has 15 residues. Trimming removed 4 bases at V and 3 bases at J, with 18 bases between. CDR1 and CDR2 (germline): DFQATT, SNEGSKA (reference sequence). The CDR3 here is CSAKIFEGADTEAFF. In DNA, the CDR3 is TGCAGTGCTAAAATTTTTGAAGGCGCGGACACTGAAGCTTTCTTT.

The chain couples TRBV12-3 or TRBV12-4 to TRBJ1-1; perhaps TRBD1 as D (5 bases). This CDR3 is built from 14 residues. V lost 5 bases, J lost 5 bases, and 15 bases lay in between. CDR3 residues: CASSPLRGGTEAFF. The CDR3 region has the DNA TGTGCCAGCAGTCCTCTTCGGGGGGGAACTGAAGCTTTCTTT.

This clonotype was observed once. This rearrangement joins TRBV7-3 to TRBJ2-1; TRBD2 agrees at 13 bases. The CDR3 contains 15 residues. Germline CDR1 SGHTA, CDR2 FQGTGA. V lost 2 bases, J lost 9 bases, and 4 bases stayed unmatched. The DNA for the CDR3 is TGTGCCAGCAGCTTAGAACTAGCGGGAGGGGGTGAGCAGTTCTTC. It codes for CASSLELAGGGEQFF.

This clonotype was seen once. This sequence joins TRBV18 and TRBJ1-2; a weak D match, TRBD1 (5 bases). The CDR3 spans 18 residues. The V end lost 3 bases, the J end lost 2 bases, and 22 bases lay between the germline ends. Germline V gene sequence: CDR1 KGHSH, CDR2 LQKENI. DNA of the CDR3: TGTGCCAGCTCACCCGCAACAGGAGGGGTTGGGACGAACTATGGCTACACCTTC. It encodes CASSPATGGVGTNYGYTF.

In its sample, this clonotype was seen once. V gene TRBV9 combines with J gene TRBJ1-1; tentatively, D is TRBD1 (5 bases). This CDR3 comprises 15 residues. Trimming cost V 4 bases and J 2 bases, with 15 bases left between them. The germline gives CDR1 SGDLS, CDR2 YYNGEE. CDR3 region: CASSPRQIRNTEAFF. DNA for the CDR3: TGTGCCAGCAGCCCCCGACAGATCCGAAACACTGAAGCTTTCTTT.

This chain uses TRBV2 with TRBJ1-1, with D possibly matching TRBD1 (5 bases). Trimming cost V 5 bases and J 7 bases, with 11 bases left between them. This CDR3 is built from 12 residues. Germline values: CDR1 SNHLY, CDR2 FYNNEI. The CDR3 sequence: CASSTHRSEAFF. The DNA for the CDR3 is TGTGCCAGCAGTACCCACAGGAGTGAAGCTTTCTTT. Full variable domain (remainder filled in from reference TRBV2 and TRBJ1-1): EPEVTQTPSHQVTQMGQEVILRCVPISNHLYFYWYRQILGQKVEFLVSFYNNEISEKSEIFDDQFSVERPDGSNFTLKIRSTKLEDSAMYFCASSTHRSEAFFGQGTRLTVV.

The CDR3 protein is CASQRGQAHYEQYF. For the CDR3, the DNA is TGTGCCAGCCAACGGGGCCAAGCCCACTACGAGCAGTACTTC. This rearrangement joins TRBV28 to TRBJ2-5; tentatively, D is TRBD1 or TRBD2 (5 bases each). With the DNA end fitting TRBJ2-7 better, the J assignment may be wrong. Germline CDR1 reads MDHEN; CDR2 reads SYDVKM. The CDR3 has 14 amino acids.

This clonotype was counted only a few times. The V gene is TRBV29-1, the J gene TRBJ1-2; 10 bases agree with TRBD1. The CDR3 covers 15 residues. Germline CDR1 and CDR2: SQVTM and ANQGSEA. Trimming took 3 bases from V and 8 from J; bases not matched to a gene: 12. The CDR3 here is CSVDESIRQGAGYTF. The CDR3 nucleotides are TGCAGCGTTGATGAGTCTATTAGACAGGGGGCCGGCTACACCTTC.

The rearrangement uses TRBV6-2 or TRBV6-3 and TRBJ1-5; 9 bases are shared with TRBD1. V trimming: 7 bases; J trimming: 2 bases; junction bases outside the gene matches: 15. Per the germline V gene, CDR1 is MNHEY and CDR2 is SVGEGT. There are 18 residues in the CDR3. CDR3: CASTPAYMDRGGNQPQHF. The CDR3 nucleotides are TGTGCCAGCACCCCAGCATATATGGACAGGGGTGGCAATCAGCCCCAGCATTTT.

This chain joins TRBV7-9 and TRBJ2-1; D unresolved. There are 12 residues in the CDR3. V was pared by 7 bases and J by 10 bases, with 14 bases between. Germline V lookup: CDR1 SEHNR, CDR2 FQNEAQ (reference sequence). CDR3: CASIPGMGEQFF. The CDR3 bases are TGTGCCAGCATCCCTGGGATGGGGGAGCAGTTCTTC.

This clonotype appeared many times. The chain employs TRBV6-6 and TRBJ2-7; perhaps D is TRBD1 or TRBD2 (5 bases each). V gave up 3 bases and J gave up 3 bases, with 12 bases separating them. The germline V gene has CDR1 MNHNY and CDR2 SVGAGI (reference sequence). The CDR3 is 14 amino acids. The CDR3 bases are TGTGCCAGCAGTTATAAAGGGGAGAGCTACGAGCAGTACTTC. It translates to CASSYKGESYEQYF.

The chain joins TRBV20-1 to TRBJ2-5; either TRBD1 or TRBD2 may supply D (6 bases each). This CDR3 is built from 17 residues. Trimming stripped 0 bases from V and 0 bases from J, with 17 bases between. The V gene's germline CDR1 is DFQATT and CDR2 SNEGSKA (reference sequence). CDR3 sequence reads: CSARDEKRRGYQETQYF. CDR3 DNA sequence: TGCAGTGCTAGAGATGAAAAGCGGAGGGGGTACCAAGAGACCCAGTACTTC.

This clonotype has only a few counts. V gene TRBV20-1 combines with J gene TRBJ2-7; 8 positions agree with TRBD2. The DNA end is more similar to TRBJ2-5, so the J call may be wrong. Germline assignment: CDR1 DFQATT and CDR2 SNEGSKA (reference sequence). This CDR3 spans 15 amino acids. The CDR3 loop is CSAIPGLGEGLTQYF. For the CDR3, the DNA is TGCAGTGCTATACCGGGACTAGGGGAAGGGTTGACCCAGTACTTC.

The chain couples TRBV12-3 or TRBV12-4 to TRBJ2-3; a weak D match, TRBD1 (6 bases). V was clipped by 7 bases and J by 2 bases, with 19 bases between them. The CDR3 contains 16 residues. CDR3 coding DNA: TGTGCCAGCACCTCCCACCGGGACATCGTCACAGATACGCAGTATTTT. Residues: CASTSHRDIVTDTQYF.

Only a few counts were recorded for this clonotype. The chain joins TRBV12-3 or TRBV12-4 to TRBJ2-1; 7 nucleotides line up with TRBD2. V trimming: 6 bases; J trimming: 8 bases; junction bases outside the gene matches: 4. This CDR3 comprises 12 residues. The CDR3 bases are TGTGCCAGCAGAAGCGGGATCCATGAGCAGTTCTTC. It yields the protein CASRSGIHEQFF.

For the CDR3, the DNA is TGCAGTGCTAGAAGGCCAGGTGGCTACACCTTC. As protein: CSARRPGGYTF. This sequence joins TRBV20-1 and TRBJ1-2; D remains unclear. Germline V gene data show CDR1 as DFQATT and CDR2 as SNEGSKA (reference sequence). V was clipped by 2 bases and J by 7 bases, with 8 bases between them. This CDR3 region has 11 residues.